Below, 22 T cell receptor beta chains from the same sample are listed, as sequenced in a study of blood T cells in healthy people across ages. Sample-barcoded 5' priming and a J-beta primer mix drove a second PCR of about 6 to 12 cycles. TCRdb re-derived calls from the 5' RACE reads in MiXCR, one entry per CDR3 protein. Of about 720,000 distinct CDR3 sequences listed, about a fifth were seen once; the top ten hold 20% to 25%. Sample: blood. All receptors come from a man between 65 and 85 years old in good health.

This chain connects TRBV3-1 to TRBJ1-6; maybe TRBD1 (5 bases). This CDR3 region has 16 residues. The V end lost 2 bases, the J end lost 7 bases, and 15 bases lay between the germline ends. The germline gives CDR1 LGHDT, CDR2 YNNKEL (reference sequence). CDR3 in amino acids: CASSQYQAEGNSPLHF. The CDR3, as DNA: TGTGCCAGCAGCCAATACCAGGCCGAGGGGAATTCACCCCTCCACTTT.

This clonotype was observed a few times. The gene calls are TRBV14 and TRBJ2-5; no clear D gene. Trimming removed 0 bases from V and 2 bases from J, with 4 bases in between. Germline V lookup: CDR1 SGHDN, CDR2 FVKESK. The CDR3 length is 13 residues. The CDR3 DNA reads TGTGCCAGCAGCCAAGATCTACAAGAGACCCAGTACTTC. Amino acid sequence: CASSQDLQETQYF.

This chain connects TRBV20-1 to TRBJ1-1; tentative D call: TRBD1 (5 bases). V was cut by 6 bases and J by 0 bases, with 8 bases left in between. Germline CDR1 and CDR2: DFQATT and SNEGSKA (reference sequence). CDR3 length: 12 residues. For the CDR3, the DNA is TGCAGTGCCTCGACAGTGAACACTGAAGCTTTCTTT. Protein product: CSASTVNTEAFF.

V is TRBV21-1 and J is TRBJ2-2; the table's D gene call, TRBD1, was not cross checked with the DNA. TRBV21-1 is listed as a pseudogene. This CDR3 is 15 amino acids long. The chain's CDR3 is CASSNDRTNTGELFF. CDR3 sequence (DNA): TGTGCCAGCAGCAACGACAGAACGAACACCGGGGAGCTGTTTTTT.

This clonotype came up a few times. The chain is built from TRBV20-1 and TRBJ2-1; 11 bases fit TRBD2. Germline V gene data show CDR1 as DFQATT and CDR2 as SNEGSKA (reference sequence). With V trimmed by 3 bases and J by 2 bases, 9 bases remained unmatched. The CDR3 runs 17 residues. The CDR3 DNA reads TGCAGTGCTAGTGTTCTAGCGGGGGGCCGGCCCTACAATGAGCAGTTCTTC. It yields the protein CSASVLAGGRPYNEQFF.

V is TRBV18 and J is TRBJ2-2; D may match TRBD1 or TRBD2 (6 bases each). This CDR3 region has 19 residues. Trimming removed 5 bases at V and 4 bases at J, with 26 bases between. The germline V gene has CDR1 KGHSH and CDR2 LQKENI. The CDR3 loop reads CASSSREPHLGQPTGELFF. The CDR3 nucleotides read TGTGCCAGCTCATCTCGGGAGCCCCATTTGGGACAACCCACCGGGGAGCTGTTTTTT.

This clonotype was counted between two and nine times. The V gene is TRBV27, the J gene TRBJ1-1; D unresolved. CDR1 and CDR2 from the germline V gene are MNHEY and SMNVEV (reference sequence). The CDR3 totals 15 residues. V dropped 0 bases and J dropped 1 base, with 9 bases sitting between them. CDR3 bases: TGTGCCAGCAGTTTATCGACGGGCAAGAACACTGAAGCTTTCTTT. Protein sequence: CASSLSTGKNTEAFF.

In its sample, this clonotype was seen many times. CDR3 protein: CSASQGDQPQHF. The CDR3 DNA is TGCAGTGCTAGTCAGGGGGATCAGCCCCAGCATTTT. The chain employs TRBV20-1 and TRBJ1-5; 7 bases match TRBD1. After removal of 3 bases from V and 5 bases from J, the junction contained 1 base not matched to a gene. The CDR3 runs to 12 residues. The germline V gene has CDR1 DFQATT and CDR2 SNEGSKA (reference sequence).

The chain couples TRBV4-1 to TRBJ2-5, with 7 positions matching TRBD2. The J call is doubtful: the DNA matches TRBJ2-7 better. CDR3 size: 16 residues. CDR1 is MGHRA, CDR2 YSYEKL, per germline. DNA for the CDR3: TGCGCCAGCAGCCAAGATCCGGCGGGGGTCTCCTACGAGCAGTACTTC. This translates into CASSQDPAGVSYEQYF.

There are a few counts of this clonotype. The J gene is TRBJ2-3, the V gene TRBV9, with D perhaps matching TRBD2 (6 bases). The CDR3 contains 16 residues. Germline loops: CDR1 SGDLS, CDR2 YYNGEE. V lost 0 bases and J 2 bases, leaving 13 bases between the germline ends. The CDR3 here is CASSVAGTFSTDTQYF. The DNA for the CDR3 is TGTGCCAGCAGCGTAGCCGGGACTTTTTCCACAGATACGCAGTATTTT.

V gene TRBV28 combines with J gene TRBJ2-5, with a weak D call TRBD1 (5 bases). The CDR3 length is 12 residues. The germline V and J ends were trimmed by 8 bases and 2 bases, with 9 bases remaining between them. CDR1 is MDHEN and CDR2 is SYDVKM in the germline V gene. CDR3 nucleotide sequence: TGTGCCAGCCTATCAGGGCAAGAGACCCAGTACTTC. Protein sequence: CASLSGQETQYF.

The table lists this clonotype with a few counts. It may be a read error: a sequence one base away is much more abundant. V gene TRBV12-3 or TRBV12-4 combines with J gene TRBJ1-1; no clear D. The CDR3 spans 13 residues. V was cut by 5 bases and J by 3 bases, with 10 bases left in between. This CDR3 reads CASSPREDTEAFF. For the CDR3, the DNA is TGTGCCAGCAGTCCACGTGAGGACACTGAAGCTTTCTTT.

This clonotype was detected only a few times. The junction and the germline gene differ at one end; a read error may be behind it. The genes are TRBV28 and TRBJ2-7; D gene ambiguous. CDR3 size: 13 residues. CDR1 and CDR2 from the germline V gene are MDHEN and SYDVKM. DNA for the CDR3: TGTGCCAGCAGTTTAAGTGATCTCGGGTATCAATACTTT. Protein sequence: CASSLSDLGYQYF.

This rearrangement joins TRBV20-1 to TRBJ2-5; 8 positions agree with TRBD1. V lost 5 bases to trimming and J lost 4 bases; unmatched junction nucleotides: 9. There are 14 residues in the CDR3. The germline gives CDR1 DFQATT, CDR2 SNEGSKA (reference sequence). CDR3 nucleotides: TGCAGTGCTGACAGGGGAGGAGGCGTAGAGACCCAGTACTTC. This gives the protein CSADRGGGVETQYF.

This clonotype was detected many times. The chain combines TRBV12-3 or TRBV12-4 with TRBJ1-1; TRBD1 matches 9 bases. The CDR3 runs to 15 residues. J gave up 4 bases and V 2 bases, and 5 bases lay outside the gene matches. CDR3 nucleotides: TGTGCCAGCAGTTTACCCGGGACAGGGACCACTGAAGCTTTCTTT. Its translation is CASSLPGTGTTEAFF.

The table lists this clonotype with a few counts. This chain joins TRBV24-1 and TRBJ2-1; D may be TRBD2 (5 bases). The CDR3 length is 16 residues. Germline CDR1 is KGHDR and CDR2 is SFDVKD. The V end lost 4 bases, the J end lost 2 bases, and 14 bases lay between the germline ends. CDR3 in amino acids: CATSDLKRNTYNEQFF. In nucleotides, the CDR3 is TGTGCCACCAGTGACCTCAAGCGGAATACCTACAATGAGCAGTTCTTC.

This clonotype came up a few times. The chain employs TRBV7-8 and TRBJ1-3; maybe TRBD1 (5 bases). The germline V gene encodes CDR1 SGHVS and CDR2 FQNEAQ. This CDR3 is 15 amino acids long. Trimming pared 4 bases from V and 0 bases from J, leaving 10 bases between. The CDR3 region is CASSSSRASGNTIYF. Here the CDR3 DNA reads TGTGCCAGCAGCTCCAGCAGGGCCTCTGGAAACACCATATATTTT.

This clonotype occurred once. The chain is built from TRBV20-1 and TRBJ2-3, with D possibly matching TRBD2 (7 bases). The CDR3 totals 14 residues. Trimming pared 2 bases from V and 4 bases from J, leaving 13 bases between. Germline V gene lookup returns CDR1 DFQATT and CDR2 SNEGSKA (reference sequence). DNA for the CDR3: TGCAGTGCTAGAATGCAGGGGAGGGCAGATACGCAGTATTTT. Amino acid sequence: CSARMQGRADTQYF.

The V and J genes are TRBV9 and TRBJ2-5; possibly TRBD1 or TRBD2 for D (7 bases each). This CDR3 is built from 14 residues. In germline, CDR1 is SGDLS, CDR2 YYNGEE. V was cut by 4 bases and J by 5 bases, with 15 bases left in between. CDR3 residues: CASSPLRGGETQYF. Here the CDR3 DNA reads TGTGCCAGCAGCCCCCTCAGGGGGGGGGAGACCCAGTACTTC.

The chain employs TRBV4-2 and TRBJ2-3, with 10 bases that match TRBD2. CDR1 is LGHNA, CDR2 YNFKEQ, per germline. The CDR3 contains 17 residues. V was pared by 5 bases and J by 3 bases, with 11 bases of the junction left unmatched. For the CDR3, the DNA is TGTGCCAGCAGCTACCGACCACTAGCGGGGACTACAGATACGCAGTATTTT. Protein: CASSYRPLAGTTDTQYF.

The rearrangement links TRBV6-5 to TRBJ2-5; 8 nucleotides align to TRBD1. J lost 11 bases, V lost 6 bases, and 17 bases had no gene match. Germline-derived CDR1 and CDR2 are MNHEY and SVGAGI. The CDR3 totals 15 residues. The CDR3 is CASRPHGTGGAQQYF. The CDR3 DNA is TGTGCCAGCAGACCCCACGGGACAGGAGGGGCCCAGCAGTACTTC.

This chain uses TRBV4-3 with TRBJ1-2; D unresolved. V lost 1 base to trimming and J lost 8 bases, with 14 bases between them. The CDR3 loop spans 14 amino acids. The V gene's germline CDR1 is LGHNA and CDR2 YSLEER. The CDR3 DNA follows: TGCGCCAGCAGCCAAGTGGCCGGACCCGCCGGCTACACCTTC. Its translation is CASSQVAGPAGYTF.